This entry features one T cell receptor beta chain sequence. Its target is unknown. The source of the sample is a study of OX40 agonist ivuxolimab in advanced cancers. General study findings and limits: The mean number of expanded clones was higher in CD8+ T cells than in CD4+.

Germline CDR1 and CDR2: SEHNR and FQNEAQ (reference sequence). CDR3 length: 14 amino acids. Germline trimming cut 3 bases from V and 5 bases from J; bases unmatched to any gene: 6. The method was immunoSEQ multiplex PCR; TCRdb's version includes in-frame clones alone and lacks a portion of them. The sample yields 40,000 to 45,000 clones, about four fifths seen once. The chain uses TRBV7-9 and TRBJ2-7; 8 nucleotides line up with TRBD1. The sample consisted of CD4+ or CD8+ T cells sorted from blood, taken in a trial of the OX40 agonist ivuxolimab. The source of this sequence is an adult with an advanced solid tumor such as melanoma, head and neck, liver or kidney cancer. As DNA, the CDR3 is TGTGCCAGCAGCTTGGGACAGGCGGCCCACGAGCAGTACTTC. This codes for CASSLGQAAHEQYF.